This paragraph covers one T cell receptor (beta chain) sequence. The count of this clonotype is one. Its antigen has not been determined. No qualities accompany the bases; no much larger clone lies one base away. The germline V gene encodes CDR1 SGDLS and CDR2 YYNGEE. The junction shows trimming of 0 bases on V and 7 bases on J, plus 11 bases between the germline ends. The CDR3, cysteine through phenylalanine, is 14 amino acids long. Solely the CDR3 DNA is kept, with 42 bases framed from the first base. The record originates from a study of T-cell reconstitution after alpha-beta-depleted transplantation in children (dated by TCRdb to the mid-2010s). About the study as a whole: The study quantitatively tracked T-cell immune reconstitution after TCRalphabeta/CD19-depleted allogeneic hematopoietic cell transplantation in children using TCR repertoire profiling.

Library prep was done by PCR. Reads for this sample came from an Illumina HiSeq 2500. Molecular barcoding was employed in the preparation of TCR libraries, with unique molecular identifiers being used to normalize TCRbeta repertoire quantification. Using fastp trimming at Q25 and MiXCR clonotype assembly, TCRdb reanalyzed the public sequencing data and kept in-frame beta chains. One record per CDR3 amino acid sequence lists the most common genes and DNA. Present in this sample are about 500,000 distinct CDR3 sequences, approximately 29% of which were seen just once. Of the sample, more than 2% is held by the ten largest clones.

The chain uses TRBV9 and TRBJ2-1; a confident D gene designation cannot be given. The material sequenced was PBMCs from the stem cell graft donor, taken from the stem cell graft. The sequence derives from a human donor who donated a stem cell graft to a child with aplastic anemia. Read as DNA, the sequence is TGTGCCAGCAGCGTAGACCCAGGTTGGAATGAGCAGTTCTTC. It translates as CASSVDPGWNEQFF.